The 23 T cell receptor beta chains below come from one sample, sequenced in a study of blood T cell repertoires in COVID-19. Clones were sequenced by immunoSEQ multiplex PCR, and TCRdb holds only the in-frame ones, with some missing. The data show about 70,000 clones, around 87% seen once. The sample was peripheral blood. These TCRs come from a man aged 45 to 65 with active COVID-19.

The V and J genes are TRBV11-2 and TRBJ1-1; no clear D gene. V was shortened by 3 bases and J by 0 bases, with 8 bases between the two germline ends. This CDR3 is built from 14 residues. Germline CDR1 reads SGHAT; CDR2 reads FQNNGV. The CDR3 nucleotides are TGTGCCAGCAGCTTGTACAGAATGAACACTGAAGCTTTCTTT. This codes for CASSLYRMNTEAFF.

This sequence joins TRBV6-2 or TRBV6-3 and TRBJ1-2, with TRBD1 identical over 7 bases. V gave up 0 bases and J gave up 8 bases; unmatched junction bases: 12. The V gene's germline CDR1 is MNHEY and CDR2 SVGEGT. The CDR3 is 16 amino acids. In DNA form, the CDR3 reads TGTGCCAGCAGTTACTCTCTGACAGGGACTTTGGCGGGCTACACCTTC. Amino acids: CASSYSLTGTLAGYTF.

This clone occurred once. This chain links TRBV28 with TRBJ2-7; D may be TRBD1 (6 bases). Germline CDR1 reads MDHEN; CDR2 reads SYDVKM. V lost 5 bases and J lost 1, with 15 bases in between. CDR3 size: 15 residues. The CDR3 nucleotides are TGTGCCAGCAGTCCTCTCCGACAGGCTTCCTACGAGCAGTACTTC. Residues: CASSPLRQASYEQYF.

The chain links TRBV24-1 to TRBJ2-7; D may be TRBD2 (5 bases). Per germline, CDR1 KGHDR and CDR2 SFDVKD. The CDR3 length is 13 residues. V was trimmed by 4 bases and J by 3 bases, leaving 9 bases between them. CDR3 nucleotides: TGTGCCACCAGTGACGATACTAGCTACGAGCAGTACTTC. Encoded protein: CATSDDTSYEQYF.

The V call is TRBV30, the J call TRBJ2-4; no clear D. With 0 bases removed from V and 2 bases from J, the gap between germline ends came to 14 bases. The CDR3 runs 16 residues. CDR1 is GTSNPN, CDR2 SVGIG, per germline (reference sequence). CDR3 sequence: CAWSVIGRVTKNIQYF. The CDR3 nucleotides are TGTGCCTGGAGTGTAATCGGCCGGGTAACCAAAAACATTCAGTACTTC.

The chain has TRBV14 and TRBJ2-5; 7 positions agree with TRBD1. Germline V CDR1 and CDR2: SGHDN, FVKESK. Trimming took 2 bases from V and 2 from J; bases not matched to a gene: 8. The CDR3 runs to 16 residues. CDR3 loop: CASSQRGPRWQETQYF. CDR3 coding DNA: TGTGCCAGCAGCCAAAGGGGGCCCCGGTGGCAAGAGACCCAGTACTTC.

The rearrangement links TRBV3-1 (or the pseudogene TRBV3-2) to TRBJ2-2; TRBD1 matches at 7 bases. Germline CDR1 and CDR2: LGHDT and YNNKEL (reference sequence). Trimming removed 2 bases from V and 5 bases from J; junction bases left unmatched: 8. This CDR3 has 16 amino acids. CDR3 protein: CASSQNRGSGTGELFF. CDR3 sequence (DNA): TGTGCCAGCAGCCAAAACAGGGGATCGGGGACCGGGGAGCTGTTTTTT.

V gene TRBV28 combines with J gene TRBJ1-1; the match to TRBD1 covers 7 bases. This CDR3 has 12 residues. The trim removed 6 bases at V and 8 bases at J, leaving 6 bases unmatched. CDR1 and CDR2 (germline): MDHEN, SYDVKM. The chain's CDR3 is CASSPPTGEAFF. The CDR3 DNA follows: TGTGCCAGCAGCCCTCCGACAGGGGAAGCTTTCTTT.

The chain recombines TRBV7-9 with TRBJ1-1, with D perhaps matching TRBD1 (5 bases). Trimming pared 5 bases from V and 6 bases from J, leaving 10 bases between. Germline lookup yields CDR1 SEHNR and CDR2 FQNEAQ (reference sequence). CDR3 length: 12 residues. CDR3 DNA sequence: TGTGCCAGCAGCCCCTCGGGGGCTGAAGCTTTCTTT. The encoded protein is CASSPSGAEAFF.

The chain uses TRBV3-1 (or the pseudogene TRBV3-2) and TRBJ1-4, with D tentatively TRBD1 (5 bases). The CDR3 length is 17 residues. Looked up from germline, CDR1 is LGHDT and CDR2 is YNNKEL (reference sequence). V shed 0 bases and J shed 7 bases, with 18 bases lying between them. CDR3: CASSQDIKSQGGEKLFF. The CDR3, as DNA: TGTGCCAGCAGCCAAGATATAAAATCCCAGGGTGGTGAAAAACTGTTTTTT.

CDR3 amino acids: CASSPAQGALGYTF. Here the CDR3 DNA reads TGTGCCAGCAGTCCCGCCCAGGGGGCGCTCGGCTACACCTTC. This chain joins TRBV27 and TRBJ1-2, with 8 nucleotides matching TRBD1. CDR1 is MNHEY and CDR2 is SMNVEV in the germline V gene (reference sequence). Trimming at V came to 5 bases and at J to 8 bases, leaving 10 bases not matched to a gene. CDR3 length equals 14 residues.

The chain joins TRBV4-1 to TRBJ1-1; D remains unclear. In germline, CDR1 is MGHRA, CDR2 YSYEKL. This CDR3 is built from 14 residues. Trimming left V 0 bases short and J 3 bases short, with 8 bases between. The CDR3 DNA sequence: TGCGCCAGCAGCCAAGACGAGAGGGACACTGAAGCTTTCTTT. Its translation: CASSQDERDTEAFF.

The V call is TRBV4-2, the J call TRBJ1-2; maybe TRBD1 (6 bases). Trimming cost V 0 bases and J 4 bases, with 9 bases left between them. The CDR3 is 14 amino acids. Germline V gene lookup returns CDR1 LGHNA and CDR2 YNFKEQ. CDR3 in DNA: TGTGCCAGCAGCCAAGATCGACAGGTCTATGGCTACACCTTC. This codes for CASSQDRQVYGYTF.

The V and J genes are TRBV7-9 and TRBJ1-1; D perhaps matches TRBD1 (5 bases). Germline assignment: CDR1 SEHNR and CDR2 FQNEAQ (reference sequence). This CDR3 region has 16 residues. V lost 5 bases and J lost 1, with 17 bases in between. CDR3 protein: CASSPGLGQANTEAFF. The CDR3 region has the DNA TGTGCCAGCAGCCCTGGTCTGGGGCAAGCGAACACTGAAGCTTTCTTT.

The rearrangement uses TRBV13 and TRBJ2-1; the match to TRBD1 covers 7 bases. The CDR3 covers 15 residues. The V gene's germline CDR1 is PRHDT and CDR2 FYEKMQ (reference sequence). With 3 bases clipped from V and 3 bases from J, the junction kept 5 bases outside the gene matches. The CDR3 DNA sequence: TGTGCCAGCAGCTTTAAGGGGGCCGGCTACAATGAGCAGTTCTTC. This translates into CASSFKGAGYNEQFF. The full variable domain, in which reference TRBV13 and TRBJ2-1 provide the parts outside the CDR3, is AAGVIQSPRHLIKEKRETATLKCYPIPRHDTVYWYQQGPGQDPQFLISFYEKMQSDKGSIPDRFSAQQFSDYHSELNMSSLELGDSALYFCASSFKGAGYNEQFFGPGTRLTVL.

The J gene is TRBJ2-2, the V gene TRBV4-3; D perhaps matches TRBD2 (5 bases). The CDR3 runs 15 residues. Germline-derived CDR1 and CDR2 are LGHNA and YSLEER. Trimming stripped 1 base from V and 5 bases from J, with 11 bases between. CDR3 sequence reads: CASSQVASRTGELFF. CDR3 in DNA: TGCGCCAGCAGCCAAGTCGCTAGCAGGACCGGGGAGCTGTTTTTT.

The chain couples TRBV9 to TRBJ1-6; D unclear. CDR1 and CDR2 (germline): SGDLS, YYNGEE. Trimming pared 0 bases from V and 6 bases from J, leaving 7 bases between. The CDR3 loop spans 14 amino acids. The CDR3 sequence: CASSVGGFNSPLHF. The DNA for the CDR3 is TGTGCCAGCAGCGTAGGAGGTTTTAATTCACCCCTCCACTTT.

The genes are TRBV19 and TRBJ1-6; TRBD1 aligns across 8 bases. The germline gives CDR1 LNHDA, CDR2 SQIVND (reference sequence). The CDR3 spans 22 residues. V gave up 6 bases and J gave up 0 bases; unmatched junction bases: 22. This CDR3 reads CASRTGQGLSFATSSYNSPLHF. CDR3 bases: TGTGCCAGTAGGACAGGACAGGGTTTAAGTTTTGCGACAAGCTCCTATAATTCACCCCTCCACTTT.

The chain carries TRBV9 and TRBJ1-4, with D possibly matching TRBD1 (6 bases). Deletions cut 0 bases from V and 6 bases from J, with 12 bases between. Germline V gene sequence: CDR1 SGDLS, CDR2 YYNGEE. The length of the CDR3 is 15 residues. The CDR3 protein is CASSVEGHLDEKLFF. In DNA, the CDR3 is TGTGCCAGCAGCGTAGAGGGACACTTGGATGAAAAACTGTTTTTT.

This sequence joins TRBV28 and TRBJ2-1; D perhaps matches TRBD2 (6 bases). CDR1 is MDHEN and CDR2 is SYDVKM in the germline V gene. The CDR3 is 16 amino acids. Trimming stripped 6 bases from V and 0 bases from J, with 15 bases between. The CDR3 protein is CASRPLGRSSYNEQFF. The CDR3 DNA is TGTGCCAGCAGGCCCTTGGGGAGGAGCTCCTACAATGAGCAGTTCTTC.

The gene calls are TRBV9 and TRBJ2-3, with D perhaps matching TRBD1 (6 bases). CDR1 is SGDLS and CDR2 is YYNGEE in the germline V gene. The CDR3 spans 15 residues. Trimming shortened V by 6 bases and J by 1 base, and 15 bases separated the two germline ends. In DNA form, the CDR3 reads TGTGCCAGCACCCAAACACAGGGTCGCACAGATACGCAGTATTTT. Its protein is CASTQTQGRTDTQYF.

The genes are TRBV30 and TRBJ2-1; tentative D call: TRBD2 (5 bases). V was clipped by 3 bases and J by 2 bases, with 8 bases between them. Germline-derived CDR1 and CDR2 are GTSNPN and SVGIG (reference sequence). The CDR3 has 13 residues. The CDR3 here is CAWRTGAYNEQFF. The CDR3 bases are TGTGCCTGGAGAACCGGGGCCTACAATGAGCAGTTCTTC.

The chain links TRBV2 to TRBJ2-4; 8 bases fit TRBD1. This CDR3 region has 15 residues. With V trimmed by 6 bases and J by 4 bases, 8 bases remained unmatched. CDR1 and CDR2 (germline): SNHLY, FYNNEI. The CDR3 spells CASRFQGAPKNIQYF. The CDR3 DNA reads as TGTGCCAGCAGGTTTCAGGGGGCCCCGAAAAACATTCAGTACTTC.